This paragraph covers one T cell receptor (beta chain) sequence. Trimming took 0 bases from V and 3 from J; bases not matched to a gene: 2. Germline assignment: CDR1 SGHTS and CDR2 YDEGEE. CDR3 length equals 15 residues. Produced via immunoSEQ multiplex PCR; TCRdb's table is partial and in-frame only. The sample shows just over 20,000 clones, more than 75% of them seen only once. This specimen comes from a study of T cells in localized non-small cell lung cancer. The clonotype was recovered from a woman aged 40-70 years with stage II squamous cell lung carcinoma. Sequencing used PBMCs, obtained before any cancer treatment. V is TRBV5-8 and J is TRBJ2-2; 7 bases fit TRBD1. CDR3 sequence: CASSLATGYTGELFF. The CDR3 bases are TGTGCCAGCAGCTTGGCGACAGGGTACACCGGGGAGCTGTTTTTT. Variable domain in full (rest from reference TRBV5-8 and TRBJ2-2): EAGVTQSPTHLIKTRGQQATLRCSPISGHTSVYWYQQALGLGLQFLLWYDEGEERNRGNFPPRFSGRQFPNYSSELNVNALELEDSALYLCASSLATGYTGELFFGEGSRLTVL.